The T cell receptor beta chain described here comes from a study of PD-1 blockade in mismatch repair-deficient tumors. The junction had 3 bases not matched to a gene; V was cut back by 6 bases and J by 7 bases. Germline CDR1 reads SNHLY; CDR2 reads FYNNEI. This CDR3 is built from 14 residues. Every patient had mismatch repair deficiency by PCR or immunohistochemistry. A few pembrolizumab responders had their TCRs sequenced. Libraries were prepared by immunoSEQ multiplex PCR; TCRdb keeps only in-frame clonotypes and omits some of them. The sample lists 100,000 to 150,000 clones, about 85% occurring once.

This clonotype was sampled from an adult with mismatch repair-deficient cancer. The gene calls are TRBV2 and TRBJ2-2; TRBD2 agrees at 12 bases. The sample was peripheral blood, taken 44 weeks after starting pembrolizumab. Here the CDR3 DNA reads TGTGCCAGCAGAAAACTAGCGGGAGGCGGGGAGCTGTTTTTT. Encoded protein: CASRKLAGGGELFF.